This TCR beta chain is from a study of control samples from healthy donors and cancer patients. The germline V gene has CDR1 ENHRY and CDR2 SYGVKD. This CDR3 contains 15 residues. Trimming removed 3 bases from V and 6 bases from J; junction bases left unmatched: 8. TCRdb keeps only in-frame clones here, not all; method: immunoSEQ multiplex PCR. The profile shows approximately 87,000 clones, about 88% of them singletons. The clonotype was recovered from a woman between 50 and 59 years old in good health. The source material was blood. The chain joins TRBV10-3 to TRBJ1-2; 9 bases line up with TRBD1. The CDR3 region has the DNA TGTGCCATCAGTGACCCCGGGACAGGGAGTGATGGCTACACCTTC. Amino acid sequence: CAISDPGTGSDGYTF.